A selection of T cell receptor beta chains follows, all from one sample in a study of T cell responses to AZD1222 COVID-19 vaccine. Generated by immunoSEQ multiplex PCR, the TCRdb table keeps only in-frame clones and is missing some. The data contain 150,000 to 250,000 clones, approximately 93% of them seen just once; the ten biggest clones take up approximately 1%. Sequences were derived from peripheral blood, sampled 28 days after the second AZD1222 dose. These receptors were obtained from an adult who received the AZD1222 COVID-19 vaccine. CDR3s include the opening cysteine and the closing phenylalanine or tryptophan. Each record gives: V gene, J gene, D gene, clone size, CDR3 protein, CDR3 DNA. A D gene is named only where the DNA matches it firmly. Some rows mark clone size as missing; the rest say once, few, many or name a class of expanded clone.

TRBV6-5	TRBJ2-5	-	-	CASSYFAGLRETQYF	TGTGCCAGCAGTTACTTTGCGGGGCTCCGGGAGACCCAGTACTTC
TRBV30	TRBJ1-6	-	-	CAWSVTASPLHF	TGTGCCTGGAGTGTAACAGCTTCACCCCTCCACTTT
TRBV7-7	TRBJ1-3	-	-	CASSLGPGNGNTIYF	TGTGCCAGCAGCTTAGGTCCGGGGAACGGAAACACCATATATTTT
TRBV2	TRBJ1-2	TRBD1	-	CAGGRGRGYTF	TGTGCCGGGGGCAGGGGGCGAGGCTACACCTTC
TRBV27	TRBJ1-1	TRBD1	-	CASSFDRAGVAFF	TGTGCCAGCAGTTTCGACAGGGCGGGGGTGGCTTTCTTT
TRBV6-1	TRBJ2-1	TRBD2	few	CASSGAGDRYNEQFF	TGTGCCAGCAGTGGAGCGGGGGATCGCTACAATGAGCAGTTCTTC
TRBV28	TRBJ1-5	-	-	CASSLPQPIYSNQPQHF	TGTGCCAGCAGTTTGCCGCAGCCGATTTATAGCAATCAGCCCCAGCATTTT
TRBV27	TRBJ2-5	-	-	CASSPSDGTQETQYF	TGTGCCAGCAGTCCTTCGGACGGGACTCAAGAGACCCAGTACTTC
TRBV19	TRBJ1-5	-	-	CASTSQEGINQPQHF	TGTGCCAGTACCTCACAGGAGGGGATAAATCAGCCCCAGCATTTT
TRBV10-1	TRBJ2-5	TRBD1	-	CASSARTGRETQYF	TGCGCCAGCAGTGCCCGGACAGGGCGGGAGACCCAGTACTTC
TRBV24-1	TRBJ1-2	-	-	CATQDSGYGYTF	TGTGCCACCCAAGACAGCGGCTATGGCTACACCTTC
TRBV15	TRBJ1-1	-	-	CATSGGSEAFF	TGTGCCACCAGCGGAGGGTCTGAAGCTTTCTTT
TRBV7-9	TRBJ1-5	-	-	CASSSILQGSNQPQHF	TGTGCCAGCAGCTCAATCCTTCAGGGGAGCAATCAGCCCCAGCATTTT
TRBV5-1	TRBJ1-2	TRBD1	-	CASSLSTGGDYGYTF	TGCGCCAGCAGCTTATCGACAGGGGGTGACTATGGCTACACCTTC
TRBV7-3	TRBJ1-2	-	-	CASSFSGGNGYTF	TGTGCCAGCAGCTTCTCCGGGGGCAATGGCTACACCTTC
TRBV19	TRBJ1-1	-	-	CASSIFSREAFF	TGTGCCAGTAGTATTTTCTCCCGTGAAGCTTTCTTT
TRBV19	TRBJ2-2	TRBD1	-	CASSLRQGAPGELFF	TGTGCCAGTAGTCTCCGACAGGGGGCACCGGGGGAGCTGTTTTTT
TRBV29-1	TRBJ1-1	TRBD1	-	CSVAAQGFTEAFF	TGCAGCGTCGCCGCACAGGGGTTCACTGAAGCTTTCTTT
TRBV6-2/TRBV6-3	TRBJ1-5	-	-	CASSYSPGGPQHF	TGTGCCAGCAGTTACTCTCCGGGGGGGCCCCAGCATTTT
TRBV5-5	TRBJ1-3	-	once	CAGSRALSGNTIYF	TGTGCCGGAAGTAGGGCACTCTCTGGAAACACCATATATTTT
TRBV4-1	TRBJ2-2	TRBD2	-	CASSQVPSGGGSTGELFF	TGCGCCAGCAGCCAAGTTCCCAGCGGGGGGGGAAGTACCGGGGAGCTGTTTTTT
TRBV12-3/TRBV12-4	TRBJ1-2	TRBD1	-	CASRTGGNYGYTF	TGTGCCAGCAGGACAGGGGGCAACTATGGCTACACCTTC
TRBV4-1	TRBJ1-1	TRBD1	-	CASSQVSGDRVGTEAFF	TGCGCCAGCAGCCAAGTCTCGGGAGACAGGGTTGGAACTGAAGCTTTCTTT
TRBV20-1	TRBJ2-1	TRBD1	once	CSASQGAGQFF	TGCAGTGCTAGTCAGGGGGCCGGGCAGTTCTTC
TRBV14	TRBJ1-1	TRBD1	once	CASSGETGSTEAFF	TGTGCCAGCAGCGGAGAGACAGGGAGCACTGAAGCTTTCTTT
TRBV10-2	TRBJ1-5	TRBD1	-	CASQTGVQPQHF	TGCGCCAGCCAGACAGGGGTACAACCCCAGCATTTT
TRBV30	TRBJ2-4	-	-	CAWSVGLQGWKNIQYF	TGTGCCTGGAGTGTAGGACTCCAGGGGTGGAAAAACATTCAGTACTTC
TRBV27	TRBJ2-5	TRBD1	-	CASSSSGQGGTQYF	TGTGCCAGCAGTTCCTCCGGACAGGGGGGGACCCAGTACTTC
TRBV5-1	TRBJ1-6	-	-	CASRMAGQEALHF	TGCGCCAGCAGAATGGCTGGGCAGGAGGCCCTCCACTTT
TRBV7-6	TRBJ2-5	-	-	CASSSVGAVTETQYF	TGTGCCAGCAGCTCAGTCGGGGCCGTGACAGAGACCCAGTACTTC
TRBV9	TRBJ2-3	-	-	CASSSSTDTQYF	TGTGCCAGCAGCTCTAGCACAGATACGCAGTATTTT
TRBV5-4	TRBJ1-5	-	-	CASSLRGETQHF	TGTGCCAGCAGCTTGCGGGGGGAGACCCAGCATTTT
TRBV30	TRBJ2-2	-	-	CAWRGTGDYTGELFF	TGTGCCTGGAGGGGCACAGGGGACTACACCGGGGAGCTGTTTTTT
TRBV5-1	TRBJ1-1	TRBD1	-	CASSPLGQGGTEAFF	TGCGCCAGCAGCCCCCTCGGACAGGGGGGAACTGAAGCTTTCTTT
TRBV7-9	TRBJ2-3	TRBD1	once	CASSLREFTGGDTQYF	TGTGCCAGCAGCTTAAGGGAGTTTACAGGGGGAGATACGCAGTATTTT
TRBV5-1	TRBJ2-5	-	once	CASSLEKTQYF	TGCGCCAGCAGCTTGGAAAAGACCCAGTACTTC
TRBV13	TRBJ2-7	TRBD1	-	CASSLGQGGYEQYF	TGTGCCAGCAGCTTGGGACAGGGGGGTTACGAGCAGTACTTC
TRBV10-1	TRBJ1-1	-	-	CASSDNARGAFF	TGCGCCAGCAGTGATAACGCCCGGGGAGCTTTCTTT
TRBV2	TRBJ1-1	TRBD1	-	CASSEARTGLLRTEAFF	TGTGCCAGCAGTGAAGCGAGGACAGGGTTGCTGCGCACTGAAGCTTTCTTT
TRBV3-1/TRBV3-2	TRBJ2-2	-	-	CASSPTGSTTGELFF	TGTGCCAGCAGCCCCACGGGCTCCACCACCGGGGAGCTGTTTTTT
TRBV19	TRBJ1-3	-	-	CASMRGPFSGNTIYF	TGTGCCAGTATGCGGGGCCCCTTCTCTGGAAACACCATATATTTT
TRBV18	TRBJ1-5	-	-	CASSPQGVGQPQHF	TGTGCCAGCTCACCACAAGGGGTTGGTCAGCCCCAGCATTTT
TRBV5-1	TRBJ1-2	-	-	CASSLAGDGYYGYTF	TGCGCCAGCAGCTTGGCCGGGGACGGCTACTATGGCTACACCTTC
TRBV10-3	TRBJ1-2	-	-	CAISVRGDSPNYGYTF	TGTGCCATCAGTGTCAGGGGTGACAGCCCGAACTATGGCTACACCTTC
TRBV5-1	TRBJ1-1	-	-	CASSLSAQPAEAFF	TGCGCCAGCAGCTTGTCGGCCCAACCGGCGGAAGCTTTCTTT
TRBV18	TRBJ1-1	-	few	CASSPQAGNTEAFF	TGTGCCAGCTCACCACAAGCAGGGAACACTGAAGCTTTCTTT
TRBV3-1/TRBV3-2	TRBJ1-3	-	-	CASSQDNAGRGNTIYF	TGTGCCAGCAGCCAAGATAATGCGGGGCGCGGAAACACCATATATTTT
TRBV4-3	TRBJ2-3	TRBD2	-	CASSQKISGGGTDTQYF	TGCGCCAGCAGCCAAAAAATTAGCGGGGGAGGCACAGATACGCAGTATTTT
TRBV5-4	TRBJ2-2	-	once	CASSPRLAGELFF	TGTGCCAGCAGCCCCAGGTTGGCCGGGGAGCTGTTTTTT
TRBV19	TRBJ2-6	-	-	CASSITGTTGANVLTF	TGTGCCAGTAGTATAACCGGGACAACTGGGGCCAACGTCCTGACTTTC
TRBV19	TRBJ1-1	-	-	CASSILGRTEAFF	TGTGCCAGTAGTATTTTAGGGAGGACTGAAGCTTTCTTT